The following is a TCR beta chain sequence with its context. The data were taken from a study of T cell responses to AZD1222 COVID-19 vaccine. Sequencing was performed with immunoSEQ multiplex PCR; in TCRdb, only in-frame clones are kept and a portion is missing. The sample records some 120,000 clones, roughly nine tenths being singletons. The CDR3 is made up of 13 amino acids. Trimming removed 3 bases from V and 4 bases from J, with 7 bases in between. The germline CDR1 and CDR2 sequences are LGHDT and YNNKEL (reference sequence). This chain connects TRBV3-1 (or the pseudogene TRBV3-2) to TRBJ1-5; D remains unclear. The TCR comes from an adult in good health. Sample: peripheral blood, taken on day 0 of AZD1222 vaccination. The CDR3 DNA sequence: TGTGCCAGCAGCCAGGGTAAGAATCAGCCCCAGCATTTT. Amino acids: CASSQGKNQPQHF.